These T cell receptor beta chains were read from a single sample in a study of blood T cell repertoires in COVID-19. TCRdb's copy holds only in-frame clones and misses some; the assay was immunoSEQ multiplex PCR. Of hundreds of thousands of clones listed, around 90% are singletons. The specimen sequenced was PBMCs or T cells enriched from blood (not recorded which). The source of these receptors is a woman in her sixties or seventies in a cohort exposed to, infected with or recovered from COVID-19 (not recorded which). Each CDR3 is given with its conserved first and last residue. D genes are given only for firm matches. Not every row has a clone size; where given, it reads once, few, many or a size class.

TRBJ2-6	TRBV27	NA	TRBD1	CASSRLRGQHSGANVLTF	TGTGCCAGCAGTCGCCTTAGGGGACAGCACTCTGGGGCCAACGTCCTGACTTTC
TRBJ1-4	TRBV5-1	NA	TRBD1	CASSLAGQGNEKLFF	TGCGCCAGCAGCTTGGCGGGACAGGGGAATGAAAAACTGTTTTTT
TRBJ2-5	TRBV7-2	once	NA	CASSLAGAGETQYF	TGTGCCAGCAGCTTAGCTGGGGCTGGGGAGACCCAGTACTTC
TRBJ2-5	TRBV6-5	NA	NA	CASSSRETQYF	TGTGCCAGCAGTAGTCGGGAGACCCAGTACTTC
TRBJ1-4	TRBV19	NA	NA	CASSPSGATNEKLFF	TGTGCCAGTAGCCCTAGCGGGGCAACTAATGAAAAACTGTTTTTT
TRBJ2-3	TRBV24-1	NA	TRBD1	CATSDPGTGGTDTQYF	TGTGCCACCAGTGATCCCGGGACAGGGGGAACAGATACGCAGTATTTT
TRBJ2-3	TRBV27	NA	TRBD2	CASSQRGIASGRSDTQYF	TGTGCCAGCAGTCAACGGGGAATCGCTAGCGGGAGATCGGATACGCAGTATTTT
TRBJ2-4	TRBV7-2	NA	NA	CASSPGRLRVVAKNIQYF	TGTGCCAGCAGCCCGGGGAGATTAAGGGTGGTAGCCAAAAACATTCAGTACTTC
TRBJ1-5	TRBV4-3	once	NA	CASSPQVTQGSNQPQHF	TGCGCCAGCAGTCCACAAGTCACACAGGGTAGCAATCAGCCCCAGCATTTT
TRBJ1-1	TRBV29-1	once	NA	CSVESTPGTEAFF	TGCAGCGTTGAATCCACCCCGGGCACTGAAGCTTTCTTT
TRBJ2-3	TRBV6-4	few	TRBD2	CASSASGSTDTQYF	TGTGCCAGCAGTGCTAGCGGGAGCACAGATACGCAGTATTTT
TRBJ2-4	TRBV10-1	once	TRBD1	CASSDPGDRAIQYF	TGCGCCAGCAGTGACCCCGGGGACAGAGCCATTCAGTACTTC
TRBJ1-6	TRBV28	NA	NA	CASGPGYKALHF	TGTGCCAGCGGTCCAGGGTATAAGGCCCTCCACTTT
TRBJ1-2	TRBV18	NA	NA	CASSPLNRDLYGYTF	TGTGCCAGCTCACCACTAAACAGGGACCTCTATGGCTACACCTTC
TRBJ2-4	TRBV30	NA	NA	CAWSGQGGKNIQYF	TGTGCCTGGAGTGGGCAGGGTGGCAAAAACATTCAGTACTTC
TRBJ1-6	TRBV7-2	NA	NA	CASSLESRISPLHF	TGTGCCAGCAGCTTAGAGTCGCGGATTTCACCCCTCCACTTT
TRBJ2-1	TRBV7-8	NA	NA	CASSDPGLPYNEQFF	TGTGCCAGCAGCGACCCGGGACTCCCTTACAATGAGCAGTTCTTC